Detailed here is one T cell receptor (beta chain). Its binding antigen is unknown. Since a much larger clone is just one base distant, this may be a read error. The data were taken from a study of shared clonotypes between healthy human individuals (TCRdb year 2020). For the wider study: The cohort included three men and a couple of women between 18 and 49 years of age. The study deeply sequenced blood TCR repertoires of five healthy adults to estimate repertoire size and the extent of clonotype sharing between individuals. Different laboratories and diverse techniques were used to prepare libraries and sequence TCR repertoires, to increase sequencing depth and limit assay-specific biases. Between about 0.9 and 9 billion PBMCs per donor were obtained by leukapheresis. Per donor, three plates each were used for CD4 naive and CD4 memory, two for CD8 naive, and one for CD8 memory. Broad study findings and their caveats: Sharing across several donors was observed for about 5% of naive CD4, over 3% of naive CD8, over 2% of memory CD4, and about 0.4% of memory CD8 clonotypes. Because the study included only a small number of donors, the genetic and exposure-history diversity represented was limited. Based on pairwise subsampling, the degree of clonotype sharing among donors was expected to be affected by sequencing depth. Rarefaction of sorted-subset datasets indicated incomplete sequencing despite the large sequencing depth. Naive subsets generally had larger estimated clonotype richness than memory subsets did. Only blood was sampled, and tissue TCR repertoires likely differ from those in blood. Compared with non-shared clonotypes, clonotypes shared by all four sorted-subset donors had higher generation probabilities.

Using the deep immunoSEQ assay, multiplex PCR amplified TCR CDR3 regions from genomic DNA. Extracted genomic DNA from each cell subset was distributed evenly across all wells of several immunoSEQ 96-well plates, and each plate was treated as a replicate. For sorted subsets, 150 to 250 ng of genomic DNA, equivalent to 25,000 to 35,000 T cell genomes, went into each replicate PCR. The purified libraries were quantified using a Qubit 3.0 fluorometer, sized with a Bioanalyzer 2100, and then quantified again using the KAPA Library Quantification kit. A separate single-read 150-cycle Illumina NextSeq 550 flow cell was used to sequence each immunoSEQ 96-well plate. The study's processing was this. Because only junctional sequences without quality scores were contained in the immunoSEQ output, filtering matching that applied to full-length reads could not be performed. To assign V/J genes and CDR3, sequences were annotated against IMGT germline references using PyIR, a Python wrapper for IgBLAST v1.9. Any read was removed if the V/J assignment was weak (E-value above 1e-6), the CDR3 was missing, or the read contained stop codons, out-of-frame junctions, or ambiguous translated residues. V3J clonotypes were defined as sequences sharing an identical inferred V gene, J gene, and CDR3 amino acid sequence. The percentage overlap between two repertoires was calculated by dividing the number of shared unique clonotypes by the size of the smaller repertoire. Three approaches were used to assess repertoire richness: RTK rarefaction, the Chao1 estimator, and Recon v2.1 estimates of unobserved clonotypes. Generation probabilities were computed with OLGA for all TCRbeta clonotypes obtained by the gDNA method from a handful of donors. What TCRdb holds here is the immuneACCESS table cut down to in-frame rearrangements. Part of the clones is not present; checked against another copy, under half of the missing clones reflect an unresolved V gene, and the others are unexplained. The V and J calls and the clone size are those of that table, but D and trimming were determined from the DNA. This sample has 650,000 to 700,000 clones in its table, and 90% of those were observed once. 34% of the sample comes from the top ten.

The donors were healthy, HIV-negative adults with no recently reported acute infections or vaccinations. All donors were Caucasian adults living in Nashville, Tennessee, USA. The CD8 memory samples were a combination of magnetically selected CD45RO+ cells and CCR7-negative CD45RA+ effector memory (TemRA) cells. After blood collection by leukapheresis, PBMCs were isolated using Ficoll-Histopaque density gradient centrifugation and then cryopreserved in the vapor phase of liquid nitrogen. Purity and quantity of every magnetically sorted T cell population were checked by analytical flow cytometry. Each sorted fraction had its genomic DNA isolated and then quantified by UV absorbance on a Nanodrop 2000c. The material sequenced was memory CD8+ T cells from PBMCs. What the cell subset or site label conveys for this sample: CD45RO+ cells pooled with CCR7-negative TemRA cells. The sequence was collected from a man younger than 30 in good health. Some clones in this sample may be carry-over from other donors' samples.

CDR3 sequence: CASSEGGSGNTIYF. The nucleotide sequence is given as TGTGCCAGCAGTGAAGGGGGCTCTGGAAACACCATATATTTT. The rearrangement combines TRBV6-1 with TRBJ1-3; too little of a D gene remains to name it. Taken from cysteine to phenylalanine, the CDR3 has 14 residues. Left in the record is the CDR3 DNA by itself, 42 bases read in frame from the first base. CDR1 is given as MNHNS and CDR2 as SASEGT, both from the germline V gene. V loses 1 base of germline sequence and J loses 0 bases, and the interval between the two ends is 4 bases.